The 13 T cell receptor beta chains presented below share a single source sample, sequenced in a study of beta chain features in type 1 diabetes. General study points: People with Type 1 diabetes carried modestly yet significantly shorter TCRB CDR3s in all four CD4+ subsets.

What was sequenced were expressed TCRB transcripts, since all of the isolated RNA had been reverse transcribed. Sequencing was performed with immunoSEQ multiplex PCR; in TCRdb, only in-frame clones are kept and a portion is missing. The sample consists of about 140,000 clones, around an eighth of them appearing once. The antigens for these receptors are not known. The sample consisted of central memory CD4+ T cells from blood. The origin of the receptors is a man in his late teens or twenties with type 1 diabetes.

This chain links TRBV11-2 with TRBJ2-4, with 7 bases fitting TRBD1. V trimming: 6 bases; J trimming: 1 base; junction bases outside the gene matches: 9. The CDR3 has 16 residues. Germline loops: CDR1 SGHAT, CDR2 FQNNGV. The CDR3 spells CASSSLRGTAKNIQYF. The DNA for the CDR3 is TGTGCCAGCAGTTCACTCAGGGGGACGGCCAAAAACATTCAGTACTTC.

The chain uses TRBV10-3 and TRBJ2-2, with D perhaps TRBD1 or TRBD2 (5 bases each). V was clipped by 4 bases and J by 4 bases, with 7 bases between them. The germline V gene has CDR1 ENHRY and CDR2 SYGVKD. This CDR3 comprises 13 residues. The CDR3 sequence is CAISAGGTGELFF. CDR3 DNA: TGTGCCATCAGTGCTGGGGGCACCGGGGAGCTGTTTTTT.

This clone was detected ten times or more. The chain joins TRBV13 to TRBJ2-1, with D possibly matching TRBD1 (6 bases). Germline lookup yields CDR1 PRHDT and CDR2 FYEKMQ (reference sequence). This CDR3 contains 12 residues. Trimming shortened V by 5 bases and J by 9 bases, and 11 bases separated the two germline ends. The CDR3: CASSNKQGEQFF. In nucleotides, the CDR3 is TGTGCCAGCAGCAACAAACAGGGTGAGCAGTTCTTC. Complete variable domain (other parts from reference TRBV13 and TRBJ2-1): AAGVIQSPRHLIKEKRETATLKCYPIPRHDTVYWYQQGPGQDPQFLISFYEKMQSDKGSIPDRFSAQQFSDYHSELNMSSLELGDSALYFCASSNKQGEQFFGPGTRLTVL.

This clone was counted a few times. This rearrangement joins TRBV5-1 to TRBJ1-1; TRBD1 agrees at 7 bases. V shed 0 bases, J shed 0 bases, and the junction held 5 bases outside the gene matches. The germline CDR1 and CDR2 sequences are SGHRS and YFSETQ. The CDR3 contains 16 residues. This chain's CDR3 is CASSLDGTAMNTEAFF. The DNA for the CDR3 is TGCGCCAGCAGCTTGGATGGGACAGCAATGAACACTGAAGCTTTCTTT.

This clone has only a few counts. The chain has TRBV7-2 and TRBJ1-2; TRBD1 is a possible D gene (5 bases). The CDR3 extends over 14 amino acids. The V and J ends lost 1 base and 4 bases respectively, with 10 bases between them. Germline loops: CDR1 SGHTA, CDR2 FQGNSA. Written as DNA, the CDR3 is TGTGCCAGCAGCTTAGGAGGGGCTGCCTATGGCTACACCTTC. Its translation is CASSLGGAAYGYTF.

This chain links TRBV13 with TRBJ2-1; TRBD2 matches 7 bases. This CDR3 spans 15 amino acids. CDR1 and CDR2 from the germline V gene are PRHDT and FYEKMQ (reference sequence). V lost 4 bases to trimming and J lost 5 bases; unmatched junction nucleotides: 8. The CDR3: CASSSQRGTNNEQFF. CDR3 DNA sequence: TGTGCCAGCAGCTCCCAGCGGGGTACAAACAATGAGCAGTTCTTC.

The CDR3 here is CASSPEGLGQHYGYTF. CDR3 sequence (DNA): TGTGCCAGCAGCCCCGAGGGTCTGGGACAGCACTATGGCTACACCTTC. The chain carries TRBV7-2 and TRBJ1-2; 7 nucleotides agree with TRBD1. The V gene end was trimmed by 5 bases and the J gene end by 3 bases; junction bases not matched to a gene: 12. CDR3 length: 16 residues. The germline V gene encodes CDR1 SGHTA and CDR2 FQGNSA.

V is TRBV7-2 and J is TRBJ2-7; D not resolved. V lost 4 bases to trimming and J lost 3 bases, with 13 bases between them. The CDR3 totals 14 residues. Looked up from germline, CDR1 is SGHTA and CDR2 is FQGNSA. CDR3 sequence reads: CASSSWTGFYEQYF. CDR3 nucleotide sequence: TGTGCCAGCAGCTCTTGGACGGGCTTCTACGAGCAGTACTTC.

This clone came up a few times. The chain carries TRBV27 and TRBJ1-6, with a tentative D call TRBD1 (5 bases). The CDR3 is 16 residues long. V lost 0 bases to trimming and J lost 5 bases, with 11 bases between them. In germline, CDR1 is MNHEY, CDR2 SMNVEV (reference sequence). The CDR3 nucleotides are TGTGCCAGCAGTTTATCCGCTCCAGGGAATAATTCACCCCTCCACTTT. It specifies CASSLSAPGNNSPLHF.

The CDR3 DNA sequence: TGTGCCAGCAGTTCGACCGCGGGGCGCGGCACCGGGGAGCTGTTTTTT. Translating gives CASSSTAGRGTGELFF. V and J are TRBV13 and TRBJ2-2; D possibly corresponds to TRBD2 (6 bases). The CDR3 runs 16 residues. Per the germline V gene, CDR1 is PRHDT and CDR2 is FYEKMQ (reference sequence). V lost 6 bases to trimming and J lost 4 bases, with 18 bases between them.

At least ten counts were recorded for this clone. Other nucleotide sequences in the sample specify the same CDR3. The chain has TRBV29-1 and TRBJ2-2; no reliable D call. The V gene's germline CDR1 is SQVTM and CDR2 ANQGSEA. V dropped 6 bases and J dropped 1 base, with 3 bases sitting between them. This CDR3 contains 11 residues. In DNA, the CDR3 is TGCAGCGTGAGGAACACCGGGGAGCTGTTTTTT. Translation gives CSVRNTGELFF.

CDR3 sequence: CASRTSSGGADTQYF. CDR3 bases: TGTGCCAGCCGGACCTCTAGCGGGGGGGCGGATACGCAGTATTTT. The V and J genes are TRBV4-2 and TRBJ2-3, with TRBD2 matching 12 bases. The junction had 9 bases not matched to a gene; V was cut back by 8 bases and J by 6 bases. CDR3 size: 15 residues. Germline V lookup: CDR1 LGHNA, CDR2 YNFKEQ.

This clone was detected only a few times. V is TRBV4-2 and J is TRBJ2-5; D tentatively fits TRBD1 or TRBD2 (5 bases each). Germline V lookup: CDR1 LGHNA, CDR2 YNFKEQ. The ends were cut back, 5 bases at V and 4 bases at J, with 11 bases in the middle. The CDR3 consists of 13 residues. CDR3 sequence: CASSERQGETQYF. For the CDR3, the DNA is TGTGCCAGCAGCGAGCGGCAGGGAGAGACCCAGTACTTC.